The entry below describes one TCR beta chain. The data originate from a study of blood T cell repertoires in COVID-19. Using immunoSEQ multiplex PCR, the repertoire was profiled, and TCRdb retains in-frame clones only, with some absent. Of 200,000 to 250,000 clones in the sample, roughly 90% are singletons; the top ten hold just over 2.5%. CDR1 and CDR2 from the germline V gene are MNHEY and SMNVEV (reference sequence). The CDR3 has 16 residues. V was shortened by 5 bases and J by 5 bases, with 21 bases between the two germline ends. What was sequenced was PBMCs or T cells enriched from blood (not recorded which). This clonotype was sampled from a woman under 40 who had recovered from COVID-19. This sequence joins TRBV27 and TRBJ2-5, with D perhaps matching TRBD1 (6 bases). For the CDR3, the DNA is TGTGCCAGCAGTGGAAGAAAACAGGGAAGGGGGGAGACCCAGTACTTC. The encoded protein is CASSGRKQGRGETQYF.